The table lists the clone carrying this T cell receptor (beta chain) with a count of one. Its cognate antigen is unknown. The protocol was immunoSEQ multiplex PCR, while the TCRdb copy is restricted to in-frame clones and leaves out a portion. The sample shows 120,000 or so clones, around 80% of them seen only once. The sample comes from a study of T cell responses to AZD1222 COVID-19 vaccine. Study-level results: Variant regions that are unmutated are reportedly the target of nearly half of spike-specific TCRs. Baseline serostatus was positive in only a handful of AZD1222 recipients.

The J segment lost 5 bases and the V segment lost 6 bases, leaving 8 bases of the junction unmatched. Germline assignment: CDR1 MDHEN and CDR2 SYDVKM. This CDR3 comprises 15 residues. The rearrangement uses TRBV28 and TRBJ1-5; 9 nucleotides match TRBD1. The TCR originated in an adult who received the AZD1222 COVID-19 vaccine. Sample: peripheral blood, taken 28 days after the second AZD1222 dose. CDR3 in DNA: TGTGCCAGCAGGACAACAGGGGGCCAGGATCAGCCCCAGCATTTT. Amino acids: CASRTTGGQDQPQHF.